The subject of this entry is one T cell receptor beta chain. These data come from a study of cytomegalovirus exposure and HLA in healthy donors. PCR was performed using 60 Vbeta and 13 Jbeta primers. Method: immunoSEQ multiplex PCR; TCRdb's copy keeps in-frame clones and lacks some. Of 150,000 to 200,000 clones in the sample, roughly four fifths were seen once. The CDR3 contains 12 residues. Between the trimmed V and J ends, which lost 4 bases and 7 bases, there was a span of 8 bases. Germline lookup yields CDR1 SGHRS and CDR2 YFSETQ. Material: PBMCs. The receptor was isolated from a man in his forties or fifties in good health and CMV-seropositive. The V call is TRBV5-1, the J call TRBJ1-4; tentative D call: TRBD1 (6 bases). The chain's CDR3 is CASSPDSEKLFF. The CDR3 region has the DNA TGCGCCAGCAGCCCGGACAGTGAAAAACTGTTTTTT.